Below are 3 T cell receptor beta chains sequenced from a single sample in a study of CD8+ T cells in alopecia areata. RNA, once extracted, was reverse transcribed into cDNA for use as the sequencing template. Generated by immunoSEQ multiplex PCR, the TCRdb table keeps only in-frame clones and is missing some. The sample includes more than 200,000 clones, under 80% of them seen just once. The sequenced sample was CD4+ T cells sorted from blood, obtained at week 0. The receptors here all came from a human donor with alopecia areata.

This clone was found a few times. This chain joins TRBV10-3 and TRBJ1-2; D gene uncertain. Germline V gene sequence: CDR1 ENHRY, CDR2 SYGVKD. Trimming took off 4 bases at V and 4 bases at J, with 13 bases between the two ends. The CDR3 extends over 14 amino acids. CDR3 DNA: TGTGCCATCAGTGTTGAAGGCATCGGCTATGGCTACACCTTC. It codes for CAISVEGIGYGYTF.

This rearrangement joins TRBV15 to TRBJ1-6, with 10 nucleotides matching TRBD1. From germline, CDR1 is LNHNV and CDR2 YYDKDF (reference sequence). V lost 3 bases, J lost 8 bases, and 4 bases stayed unmatched. The CDR3 sequence is 15 residues long. The CDR3 here is CATSSRQGADSPLHF. CDR3 DNA: TGTGCCACCAGCAGCCGACAGGGGGCTGATTCACCCCTCCACTTT.

V and J are TRBV25-1 and TRBJ1-2; maybe TRBD1 (6 bases). CDR3 size: 16 residues. The V gene lost 10 bases and the J gene lost 3 bases, with 24 bases spanning the gap. Looked up from germline, CDR1 is MGHDK and CDR2 is SYGVNS. The CDR3 nucleotides are TGTGCCAATCCGAGGGGGACTAACCAACTCGACTATGGCTACACCTTC. It specifies CANPRGTNQLDYGYTF.